This TCR beta chain was obtained from a study of cytomegalovirus exposure and HLA in healthy donors. Both 60 Vbeta primers and 13 Jbeta primers went into the PCR. Profiling relied on immunoSEQ multiplex PCR, and the TCRdb table lists in-frame clones only, not all of them. This table holds just under 250,000 clones, around 80% found once. What was sequenced was PBMCs. The clonotype was recovered from a woman aged 40 to 55 in good health and CMV-seropositive.

The chain's CDR3 is CATSRAGQATQRGETQYF. CDR3 coding DNA: TGTGCCACCAGCAGAGCGGGACAGGCGACCCAAAGGGGAGAGACCCAGTACTTC. This rearrangement joins TRBV15 to TRBJ2-5; the match to TRBD1 covers 8 bases. V trimming: 1 base; J trimming: 4 bases; junction bases outside the gene matches: 14. Germline CDR1 is LNHNV and CDR2 is YYDKDF (reference sequence). The CDR3 is 18 amino acids.